This TCR gamma chain appears in the sequencing data of a study of γδ T cells in repeated Plasmodium falciparum infection (dated by TCRdb to about 2021). In the study overall: In the natural-infection arm, Malian children exposed to intense seasonal malaria transmission were enrolled and compared against age and gender matched Australian children. Samples were collected from controlled-infection subjects at baseline, immediately before selected infections, and 21 days after each infection. Four controlled human malaria infections were administered to about five malaria-naive U.S. adults over around 620 days by bites from P. falciparum NF54-infected Anopheles stephensi mosquitoes. Using both natural infection in Mali and controlled human malaria infection, the study looked at the way repeated Plasmodium falciparum infection shapes the human gammadelta T cell repertoire. The gammadelta TCR repertoires from Mali were analysed in two ways: cross-sectionally during periods with no transmission, and longitudinally across episodes of acute febrile malaria. Broad study findings and their caveats: Analysis of inter-individual variability in gammadelta T cell responses was limited by the small size of the controlled-infection cohort. Compared with the repertoires of Australian children, the Vdelta2-negative gammadelta TCR repertoires of Malian children appeared more clonally expanded, less diverse and less shared. Vgamma9/Vdelta2+ TCR repertoires kept a highly stable polyclonal repertoire across time and infection, and many TCRgamma sequences overlapped between individuals. The Malian cohort was drawn from a small rural village made up mostly of one ethnic group, which limits generalizability. Waves of new clonotype selection in Vdelta2-negative, largely Vdelta1+, gammadelta TCR repertoires appeared to be driven by repeated controlled infections.

This clone was recorded at least ten times. Its antigen remains undetermined. It may be a read error: a sequence one base away is much more abundant. This same CDR3 is encoded by further DNA sequences in the sample. Library construction relied on multiplex PCR. The data were produced on an Illumina MiSeq. Every sorted gammadelta T cell sample had both its TCR gamma (TRG) and TCR delta (TRD) chains sequenced. In the source study's methods: The repertoire analyses drew on clonotype tree plots, the accumulated frequency of the top 20 clonotypes, and diversity index (DI) and D75 metrics. Public reads were reanalyzed in TCRdb with CATT, and rows carrying the same DNA were merged afterwards. These V and J calls originate from TCRdb's pipeline instead of the authors' own analysis. The sample table contains some 32,000 gamma-chain clones; only one count was recorded for approximately 1.5% of them. Of the sample, approximately 20% falls within the top ten clones.

For bulk TCR repertoire analysis, Vgamma9/Vdelta2+ and Vdelta2-negative gammadelta T cell populations were flow-sorted out of peripheral blood mononuclear cells. The cysteine opens and the phenylalanine closes a CDR3 of 14 amino acids. Only the CDR3 region is kept as DNA, spanning 42 bases read in frame from base 1. V is pruned by 0 bases and J by 4 bases, leaving 6 bases of the junction without a gene match. The germline V gene supplies CDR1 EGSNGY and CDR2 YDSYNSKV. Source material: gamma-delta T cells from blood. This TCR was sampled from a pool of human donors (malaria-infected and uninfected, not separated). The sequence is built from TRGV2 and TRGJ1 or TRGJ2. CDR3 protein: CATWDGPGYYKKLF. The nucleotide sequence is given as TGTGCCACCTGGGACGGGCCGGGATATTATAAGAAACTCTTT.